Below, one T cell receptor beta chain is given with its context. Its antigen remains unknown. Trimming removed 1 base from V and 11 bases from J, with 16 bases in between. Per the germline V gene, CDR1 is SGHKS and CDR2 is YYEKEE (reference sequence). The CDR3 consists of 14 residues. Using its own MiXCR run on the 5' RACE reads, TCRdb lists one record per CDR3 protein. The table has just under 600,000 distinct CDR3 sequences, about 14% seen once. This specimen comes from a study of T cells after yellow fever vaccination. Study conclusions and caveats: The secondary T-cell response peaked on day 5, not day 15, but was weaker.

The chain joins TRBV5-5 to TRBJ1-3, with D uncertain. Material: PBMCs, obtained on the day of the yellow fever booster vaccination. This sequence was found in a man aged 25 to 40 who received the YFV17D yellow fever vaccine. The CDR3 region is CASSLSLMVIPIYF. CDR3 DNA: TGTGCCAGCAGCTTGTCTCTGATGGTAATCCCCATATATTTT.